This TCR beta chain originates from a study of radiotherapy plus CTLA-4 blockade in lung cancer. Whole-study results and caveats: TCR clones of tumor origin grew in blood after radiotherapy plus ipilimumab. How blood T cell clones changed early, along with interferon-beta, reportedly forecast response best.

Repertoires were generated with immunoSEQ multiplex PCR, while TCRdb's copy carries only in-frame clones and drops some. The sample includes 75,000 to 100,000 clones, 88% of them seen just once. Each patient with chemo-refractory metastatic non-small-cell lung cancer was treated with focal radiation plus CTLA-4 blockade using ipilimumab. On this clone itself: Its target is unknown.

V shed 1 base and J shed 6 bases, with 16 bases lying between them. The length of the CDR3 is 16 residues. Germline assignment: CDR1 SGDLS and CDR2 YYNGEE. The chain has TRBV9 and TRBJ1-4; tentatively, D is TRBD1 (5 bases). The input for sequencing was peripheral blood, taken from a patient treated with radiotherapy plus ipilimumab. The sequence was obtained from a human donor with non-small cell lung cancer that progressed on radiotherapy plus ipilimumab. The CDR3 protein is CASSVSSQGADEKLFF. CDR3 coding DNA: TGTGCCAGCAGCGTATCCTCCCAGGGCGCGGATGAAAAACTGTTTTTT. The full variable domain, rest sourced from reference TRBV9 and TRBJ1-4, is DSGVTQTPKHLITATGQRVTLRCSPRSGDLSVYWYQQSLDQGLQFLIQYYNGEERAKGNILERFSAQQFPDLHSELNLSSLELGDSALYFCASSVSSQGADEKLFFGSGTQLSVL.